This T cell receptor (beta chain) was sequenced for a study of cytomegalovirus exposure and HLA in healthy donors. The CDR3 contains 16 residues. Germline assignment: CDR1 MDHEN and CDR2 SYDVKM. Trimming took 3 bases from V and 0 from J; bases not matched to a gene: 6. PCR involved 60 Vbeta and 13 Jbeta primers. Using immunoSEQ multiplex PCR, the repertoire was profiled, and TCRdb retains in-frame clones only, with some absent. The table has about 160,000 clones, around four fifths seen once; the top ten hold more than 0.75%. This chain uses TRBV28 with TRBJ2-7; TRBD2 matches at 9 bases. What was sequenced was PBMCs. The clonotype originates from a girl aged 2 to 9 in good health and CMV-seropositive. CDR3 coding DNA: TGTGCCAGCAGTTTGGAAAAGCGGGAGGTCTCCTACGAGCAGTACTTC. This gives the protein CASSLEKREVSYEQYF. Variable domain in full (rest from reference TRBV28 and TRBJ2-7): DVKVTQSSRYLVKRTGEKVFLECVQDMDHENMFWYRQDPGLGLRLIYFSYDVKMKEKGDIPEGYSVSREKKERFSLILESASTNQTSMYLCASSLEKREVSYEQYFGPGTRLTVT.